The entry below gives a single T cell receptor beta chain sequence along with its context. The entry originates in a study of blood T cell repertoires in COVID-19. Study in general: Material from acute and convalescent COVID-19 was sourced from the United States, Italy and Spain. T cells, B-cell-depleted T cells, or PBMCs provided the cDNA or gDNA that served as material.

Donors were grouped by their self-reported clinical history. Donors in Cohort 3 counted as recovered after two negative PCRs, clearance, or symptom resolution. The CDR3 covers 16 residues. The J segment lost 2 bases and the V segment lost 3 bases, leaving 9 bases of the junction unmatched. The germline V gene has CDR1 SGDLS and CDR2 YYNGEE. Generated by immunoSEQ multiplex PCR, the TCRdb table keeps only in-frame clones and is missing some. The sample has around 250,000 clones, around 87% seen once. This clonotype was obtained from a woman between 50 and 59 years old who had recovered from COVID-19. The sample comprised PBMCs or T cells enriched from blood (not recorded which). This chain connects TRBV9 to TRBJ2-7; 9 bases map to TRBD1. The CDR3 DNA is TGTGCCAGCAGCGCAGAAGGGGACAGGGATCCCTACGAGCAGTACTTC. Translated, it gives CASSAEGDRDPYEQYF.